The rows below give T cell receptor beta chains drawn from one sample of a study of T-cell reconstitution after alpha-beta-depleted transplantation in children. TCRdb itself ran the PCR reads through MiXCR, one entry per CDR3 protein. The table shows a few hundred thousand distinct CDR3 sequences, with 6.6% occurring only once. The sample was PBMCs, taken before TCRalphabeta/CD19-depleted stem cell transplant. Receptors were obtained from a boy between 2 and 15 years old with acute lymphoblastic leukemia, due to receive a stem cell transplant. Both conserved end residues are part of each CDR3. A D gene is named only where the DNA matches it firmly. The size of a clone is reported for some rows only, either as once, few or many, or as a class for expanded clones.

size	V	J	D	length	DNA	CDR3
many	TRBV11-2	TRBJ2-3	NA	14	TGTGCCAGCAGCCCAGCGGTAGGCACAGATACGCAGTATTTT	CASSPAVGTDTQYF
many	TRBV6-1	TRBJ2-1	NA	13	TGTGCCAGCAGTGAAGGCCCTGACAATGAGCAGTTCTTC	CASSEGPDNEQFF
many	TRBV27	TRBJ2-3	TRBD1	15	TGTGCCAGCAGAAACAGGGGGATCGGCCCAGATACGCAGTATTTT	CASRNRGIGPDTQYF
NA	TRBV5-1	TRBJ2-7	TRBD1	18	TGCGCCAGCAGCTTCCGGAGTCCGGGACAGGGGTTCTCCTACGAGCAGTACTTC	CASSFRSPGQGFSYEQYF
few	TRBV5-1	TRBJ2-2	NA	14	TGCGCCACCCAGAGGGGGAGGAACACCGGGGAGCTGTTTTTT	CATQRGRNTGELFF
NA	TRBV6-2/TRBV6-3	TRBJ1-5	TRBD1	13	TGTGCCAGCAGTACGACAGGGGATCAGCCCCACCATTTT	CASSTTGDQPHHF
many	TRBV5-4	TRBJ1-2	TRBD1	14	TGTGCCAGCAGCTGGACAGGGGGCTACTATGGCTACACCTTC	CASSWTGGYYGYTF
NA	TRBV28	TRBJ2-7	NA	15	TGTGCCAGCAGTTCTCCGGGGGAGAGCTCCTACGAGCAGTACTTC	CASSSPGESSYEQYF
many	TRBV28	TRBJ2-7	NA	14	TGTGCCAGCAGTTTACAGGGGCTCCTCTACGAGCAGTACTTC	CASSLQGLLYEQYF
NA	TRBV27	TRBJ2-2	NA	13	TGTGCCAGTCGACAGATGAACACCGGGGAGCTGTTTTTT	CASRQMNTGELFF
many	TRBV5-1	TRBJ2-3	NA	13	TGCGCCAGCAGTTTCCCTAGCACAGATACGCAGTATTTT	CASSFPSTDTQYF
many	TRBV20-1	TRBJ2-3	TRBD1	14	TGCAGTGCCAGAGGGACAGCACTCACAGATACGCAGTATTTT	CSARGTALTDTQYF
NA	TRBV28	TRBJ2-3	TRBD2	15	TGTGCCAGCAGTCAAAGCGGGGATAACACAGATACGCAGTATTTT	CASSQSGDNTDTQYF
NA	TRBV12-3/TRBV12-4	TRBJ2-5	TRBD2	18	TGTGCCAGCAGTCCCGGGACTAGCGGATTCCGGTGGCAAGAGACCCAGTACTTC	CASSPGTSGFRWQETQYF
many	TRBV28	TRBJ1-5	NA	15	TGTGCCAGCACCTCAGGGATGAGGGAAAATCAGCCCCAGCATTTT	CASTSGMRENQPQHF
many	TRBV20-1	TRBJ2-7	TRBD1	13	TGCAGTGCCCACGGGACAGTTTCCTACGAGCAGTACTTC	CSAHGTVSYEQYF
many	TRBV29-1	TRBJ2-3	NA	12	TGCAGCGGCACAGAGGGCACAGATACGCAGTATTTT	CSGTEGTDTQYF
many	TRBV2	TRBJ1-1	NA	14	TGTGCCAGCACTATGACAGGCATGAACACTGAAGCTTTCTTT	CASTMTGMNTEAFF
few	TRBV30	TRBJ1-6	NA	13	TGTGCCTGGGAGGGACTGCCGAATTCACCCCTCCACTTT	CAWEGLPNSPLHF
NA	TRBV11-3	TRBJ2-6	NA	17	TGTGCCAGCAGCTTAGATACGGGAGTTCCTGGGGCCAACGTCCTGACTTTC	CASSLDTGVPGANVLTF
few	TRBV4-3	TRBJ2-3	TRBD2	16	TGCGCCAGCAGCCAAGTAGCGGGAGTTGGCACAGATACGCAGTATTTT	CASSQVAGVGTDTQYF
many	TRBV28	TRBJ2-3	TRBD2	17	TGTGCCAGCGGGAAAGTAGCGGGAGGGCCGGGCACAGATACGCAGTATTTT	CASGKVAGGPGTDTQYF
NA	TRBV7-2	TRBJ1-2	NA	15	TGTGCCAGCAGCTTATCGCCAGGGAGTATTAAGGGCTACACCTTC	CASSLSPGSIKGYTF